This T cell receptor beta chain was sequenced during a study of blood T cell repertoires in COVID-19 (dated by TCRdb to the early 2020s). About the full investigation: The collaborator samples originated in the United States, Italy and Spain and spanned the acute and convalescent phases of COVID-19. The repertoires were released in a freely available public database meant as a resource for research on the immune response to SARS-CoV-2. Where available, HLA class I and class II types were obtained from metadata supplied by the sample provider rather than from assay-based typing. A de-identified subject ID, COVID-19 status, age in years and sex were almost always included in the sample metadata. Subjects who had been exposed to COVID-19, were actively infected with it, or had recovered from it provided the deeply sampled blood TCRbeta repertoires that made up the dataset. The samples were drawn from two sources: the first 160 participants of the ongoing ImmuneRACE study, and about 1,300 subjects contributed by 6 global collaborators. The material from the prospective study consisted of cDNA or gDNA derived from T cells, B-cell-depleted T cells, or PBMCs. Findings and caveats that apply to the study as a whole: The quantity of clinical and demographic metadata differed by source and by participant and was supplied without curation.

TCRbeta CDR3 regions were amplified from genomic DNA using the immunoSEQ Assay, a bias-controlled multiplex PCR. In the source study's methods: The number of nucleated cells in each sample was estimated from the amplification of reference gene primers within the assay. Sequence reads were collapsed and filtered to measure the absolute abundance of every unique TCRbeta CDR3 rearrangement. For each sample, productive Simpson clonality was calculated as the square root of Simpson's diversity index over productive rearrangements. In its TCRdb copy, this immuneACCESS table keeps in-frame sequences only and misses some clones. Where compared with another copy, unresolved V genes explain less than half of these, and the others have no known cause. V, J and clone size were drawn from that table, and D and trimming were deduced from the DNA. The table for this sample lists 150,000 to 200,000 clones; 84% of them were counted only once. The leading ten clones occupy roughly 3.1% of the sample.

Enrolling through a virtual design, the prospective study's participants ranged in age from about 18 to 89 years and lived across 24 United States geographic areas. In the prospective study, cohorts were assigned on the basis of participant-reported clinical history obtained from a screening survey and a study questionnaire. Exposed participants were defined as having been in contact with someone with a PCR-confirmed or clinician-diagnosed COVID-19 case within 2 weeks of study entry. Each participant in the prospective study had whole blood, serum and a nasopharyngeal or oropharyngeal swab collected by mobile phlebotomists. Over a roughly 2-month period, participants in the prospective study had the option of providing additional blood draws and questionnaires. Before DNA extraction, prospective study blood samples were shipped either frozen or at room temperature. About this clone itself: It lacks a known antigen. The record has no base qualities; no much larger clone is one base away.

The germline ends are 10 bases apart after V is trimmed by 4 bases and J by 0 bases. The germline V gene sets CDR1 to SGHRS and CDR2 to YFSETQ. The CDR3 numbers 14 residues from cysteine through phenylalanine. The kept DNA is CDR3 alone, 42 bases in frame from the first base. The rearrangement joined TRBV5-1 to TRBJ1-1; confidence is insufficient to name the D gene. The TCR originated in a woman in her 30s who had been exposed to COVID-19. The sample comprised PBMCs or T cells enriched from blood (not recorded which). DNA sequence: TGCGCCAGCAGCCCGGACTTTATGAACACTGAAGCTTTCTTT. Its protein reads: CASSPDFMNTEAFF.